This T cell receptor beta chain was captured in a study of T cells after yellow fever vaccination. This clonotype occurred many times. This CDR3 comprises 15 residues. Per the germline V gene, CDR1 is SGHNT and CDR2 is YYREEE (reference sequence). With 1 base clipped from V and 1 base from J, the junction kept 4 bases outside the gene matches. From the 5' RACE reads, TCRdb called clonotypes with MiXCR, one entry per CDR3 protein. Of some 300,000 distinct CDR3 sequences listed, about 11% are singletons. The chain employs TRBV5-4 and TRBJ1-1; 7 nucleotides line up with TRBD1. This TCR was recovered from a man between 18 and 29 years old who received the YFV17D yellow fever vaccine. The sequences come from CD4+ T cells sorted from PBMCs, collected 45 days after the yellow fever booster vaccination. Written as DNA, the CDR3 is TGTGCCAGCAGCTTGAACAGGGGCGCGAACACTGAAGCTTTCTTT. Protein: CASSLNRGANTEAFF.